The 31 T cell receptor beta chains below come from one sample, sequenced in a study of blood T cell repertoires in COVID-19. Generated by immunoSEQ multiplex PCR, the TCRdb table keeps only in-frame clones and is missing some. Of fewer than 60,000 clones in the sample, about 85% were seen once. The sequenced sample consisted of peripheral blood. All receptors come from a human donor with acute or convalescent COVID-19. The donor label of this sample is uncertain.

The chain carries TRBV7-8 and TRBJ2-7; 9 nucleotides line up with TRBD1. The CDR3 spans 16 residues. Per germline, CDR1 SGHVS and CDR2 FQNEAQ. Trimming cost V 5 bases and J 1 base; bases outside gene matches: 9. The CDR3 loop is CASSPTGTGFSYEQYV. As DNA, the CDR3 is TGTGCCAGCAGCCCAACCGGGACAGGGTTTTCCTACGAGCAGTACGTC.

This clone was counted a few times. The CDR3 DNA reads as TGTGCCAGCAGCCCTAGCGGGAGGGCCTACGAGCAGTACTTC. Its translation: CASSPSGRAYEQYF. The V call is TRBV3-1 (or the pseudogene TRBV3-2), the J call TRBJ2-7, with 12 bases fitting TRBD2. CDR1 and CDR2 (germline): LGHDT, YNNKEL (reference sequence). This CDR3 spans 14 amino acids. V was clipped by 4 bases and J by 2 bases; unmatched bases: 0.

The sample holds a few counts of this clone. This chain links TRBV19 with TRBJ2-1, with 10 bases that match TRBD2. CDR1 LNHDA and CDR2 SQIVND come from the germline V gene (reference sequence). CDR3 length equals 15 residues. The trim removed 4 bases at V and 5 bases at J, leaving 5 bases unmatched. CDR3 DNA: TGTGCCAGTAGTACTAGCGGGAGACGGGACAATGAGCAGTTCTTC. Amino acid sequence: CASSTSGRRDNEQFF.

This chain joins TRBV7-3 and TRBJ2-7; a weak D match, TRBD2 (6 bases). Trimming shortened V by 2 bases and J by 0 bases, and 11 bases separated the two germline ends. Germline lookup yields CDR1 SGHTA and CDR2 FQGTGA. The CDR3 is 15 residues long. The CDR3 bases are TGTGCCAGCAGCTTAGGACCTAGCGCCTCCTACGAGCAGTACTTC. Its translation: CASSLGPSASYEQYF. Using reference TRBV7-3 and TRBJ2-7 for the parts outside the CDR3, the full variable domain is GAGVSQTPSNKVTEKGKYVELRCDPISGHTALYWYRQSLGQGPEFLIYFQGTGAADDSGLPNDRFFAVRPEGSVSTLKIQRTERGDSAVYLCASSLGPSASYEQYFGPGTRLTVT.

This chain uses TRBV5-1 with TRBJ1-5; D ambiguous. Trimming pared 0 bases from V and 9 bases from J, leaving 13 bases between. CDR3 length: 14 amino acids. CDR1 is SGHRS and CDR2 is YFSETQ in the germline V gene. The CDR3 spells CASSLASGGSPQHF. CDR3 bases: TGCGCCAGCAGCTTGGCCTCCGGAGGGTCGCCCCAGCATTTT.

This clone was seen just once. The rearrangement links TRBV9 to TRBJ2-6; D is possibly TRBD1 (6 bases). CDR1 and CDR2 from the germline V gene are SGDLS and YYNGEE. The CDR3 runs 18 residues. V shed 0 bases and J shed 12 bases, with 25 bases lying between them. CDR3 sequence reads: CASSVGRPLDRRQSVLTF. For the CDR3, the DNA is TGTGCCAGCAGCGTAGGGAGACCCCTCGACAGGCGCCAATCCGTCCTGACTTTC.

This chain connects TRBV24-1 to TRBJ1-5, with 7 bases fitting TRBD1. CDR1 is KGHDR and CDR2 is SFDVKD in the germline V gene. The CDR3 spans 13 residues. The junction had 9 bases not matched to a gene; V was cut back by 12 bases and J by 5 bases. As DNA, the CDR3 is TGTGCCGCGTCAGGGGGTGGGTATCAGCCCCAGCATTTT. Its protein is CAASGGGYQPQHF.

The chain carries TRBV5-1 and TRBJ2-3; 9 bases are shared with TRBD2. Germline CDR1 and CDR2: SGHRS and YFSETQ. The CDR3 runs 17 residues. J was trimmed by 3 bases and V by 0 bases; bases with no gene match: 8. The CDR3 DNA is TGCGCCAGCAGCTTGGCCTTAAGCGGGGGGCCGACAGATACGCAGTATTTT. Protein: CASSLALSGGPTDTQYF.

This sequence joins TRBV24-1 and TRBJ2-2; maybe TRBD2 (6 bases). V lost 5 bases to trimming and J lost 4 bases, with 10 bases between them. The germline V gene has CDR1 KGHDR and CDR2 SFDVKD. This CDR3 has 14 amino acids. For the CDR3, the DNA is TGTGCCACCAGTGCGGGACTCATCACCGGGGAGCTGTTTTTT. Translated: CATSAGLITGELFF.

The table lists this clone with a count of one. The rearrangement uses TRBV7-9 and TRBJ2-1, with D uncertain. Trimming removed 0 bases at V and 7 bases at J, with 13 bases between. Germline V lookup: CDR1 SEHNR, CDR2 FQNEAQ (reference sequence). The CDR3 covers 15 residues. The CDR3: CASSLAGNYRNEQFF. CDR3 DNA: TGTGCCAGCAGCTTAGCCGGAAACTACCGGAATGAGCAGTTCTTC.

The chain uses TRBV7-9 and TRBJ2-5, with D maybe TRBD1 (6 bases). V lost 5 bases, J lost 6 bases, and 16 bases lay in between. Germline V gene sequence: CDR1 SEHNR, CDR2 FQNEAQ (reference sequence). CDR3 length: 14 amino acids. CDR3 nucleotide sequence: TGTGCCAGCAGCGCCACAGGGATCTTGAAGACCCAGTACTTC. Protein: CASSATGILKTQYF.

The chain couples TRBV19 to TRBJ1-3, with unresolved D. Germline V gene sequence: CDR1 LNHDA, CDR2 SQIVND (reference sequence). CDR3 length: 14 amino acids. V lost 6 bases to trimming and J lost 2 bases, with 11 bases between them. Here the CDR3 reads CASSSTGTGNTIYF. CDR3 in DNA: TGTGCCAGTAGCTCAACGGGAACTGGAAACACCATATATTTT.

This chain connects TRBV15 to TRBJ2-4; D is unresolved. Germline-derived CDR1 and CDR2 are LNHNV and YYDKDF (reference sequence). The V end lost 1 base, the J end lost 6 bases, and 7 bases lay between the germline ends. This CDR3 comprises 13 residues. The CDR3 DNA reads TGTGCCACCAGCAGAGTACTCCTAAACATTCAGTACTTC. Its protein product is CATSRVLLNIQYF.

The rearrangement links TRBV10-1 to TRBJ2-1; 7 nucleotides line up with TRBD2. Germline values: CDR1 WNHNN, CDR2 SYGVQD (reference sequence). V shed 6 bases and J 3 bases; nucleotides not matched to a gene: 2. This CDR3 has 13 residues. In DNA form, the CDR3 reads TGCGCCAGCAGGCTAGCGGACTACAATGAGCAGTTCTTC. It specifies CASRLADYNEQFF.

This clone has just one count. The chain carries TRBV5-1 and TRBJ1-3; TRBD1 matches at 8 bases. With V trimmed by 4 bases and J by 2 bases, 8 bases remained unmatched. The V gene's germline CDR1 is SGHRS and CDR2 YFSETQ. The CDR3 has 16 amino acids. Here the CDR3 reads CASSTQTGVTGNTIYF. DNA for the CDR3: TGCGCCAGCAGCACGCAGACAGGGGTTACTGGAAACACCATATATTTT.

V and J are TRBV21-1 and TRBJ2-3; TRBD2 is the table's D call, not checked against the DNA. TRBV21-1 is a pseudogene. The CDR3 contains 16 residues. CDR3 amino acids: CASSTLASGGVNPQYF. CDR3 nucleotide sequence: TGTGCCAGCAGCACCTTGGCTAGCGGGGGGGTCAATCCGCAGTATTTT.

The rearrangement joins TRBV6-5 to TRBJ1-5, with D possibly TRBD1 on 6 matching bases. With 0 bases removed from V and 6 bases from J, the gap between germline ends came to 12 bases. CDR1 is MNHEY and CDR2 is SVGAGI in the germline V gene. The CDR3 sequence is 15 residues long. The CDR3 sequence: CASSYSGAGGQPQHF. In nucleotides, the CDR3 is TGTGCCAGCAGTTACTCGGGGGCGGGGGGTCAGCCCCAGCATTTT.

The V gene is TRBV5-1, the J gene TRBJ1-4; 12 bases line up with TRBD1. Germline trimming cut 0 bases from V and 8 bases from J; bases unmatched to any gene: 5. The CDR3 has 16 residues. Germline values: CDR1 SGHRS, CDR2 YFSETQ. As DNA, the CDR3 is TGCGCCAGCAGCTTGGCCGGGACAGGGGGCAAAGAAAAACTGTTTTTT. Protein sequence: CASSLAGTGGKEKLFF.

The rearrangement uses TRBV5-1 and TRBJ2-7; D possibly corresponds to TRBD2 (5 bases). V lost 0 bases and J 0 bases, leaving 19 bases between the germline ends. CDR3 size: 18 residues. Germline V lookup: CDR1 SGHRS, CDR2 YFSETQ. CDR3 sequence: CASSLGAGEGLSSYEQYV. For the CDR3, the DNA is TGCGCCAGCAGCTTGGGGGCCGGAGAGGGCCTGAGCTCCTACGAGCAGTACGTC.

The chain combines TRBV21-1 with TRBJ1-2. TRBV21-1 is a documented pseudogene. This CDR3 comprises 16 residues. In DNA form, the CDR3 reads TGTGCCAGCAGCAAAGAGGGGGGGGAGGAACGCTATGGCTACACCTTC. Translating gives CASSKEGGEERYGYTF.

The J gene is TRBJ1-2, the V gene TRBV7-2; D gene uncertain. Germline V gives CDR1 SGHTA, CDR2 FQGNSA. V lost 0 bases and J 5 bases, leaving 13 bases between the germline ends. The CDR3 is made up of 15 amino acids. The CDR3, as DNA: TGTGCCAGCAGCTTAGCGGTGCAGGCCCTATATGGCTACACCTTC. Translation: CASSLAVQALYGYTF.

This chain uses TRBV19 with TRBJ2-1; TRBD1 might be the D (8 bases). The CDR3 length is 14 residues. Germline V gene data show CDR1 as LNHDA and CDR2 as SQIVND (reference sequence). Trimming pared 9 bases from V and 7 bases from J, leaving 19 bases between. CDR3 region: CASRGAGGRNEQFF. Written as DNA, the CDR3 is TGTGCCAGCCGGGGGGCAGGGGGCAGGAATGAGCAGTTCTTC. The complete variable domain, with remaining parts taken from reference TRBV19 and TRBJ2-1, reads DGGITQSPKYLFRKEGQNVTLSCEQNLNHDAMYWYRQDPGQGLRLIYYSQIVNDFQKGDIAEGYSVSREKKESFPLTVTSAQKNPTAFYLCASRGAGGRNEQFFGPGTRLTVL.

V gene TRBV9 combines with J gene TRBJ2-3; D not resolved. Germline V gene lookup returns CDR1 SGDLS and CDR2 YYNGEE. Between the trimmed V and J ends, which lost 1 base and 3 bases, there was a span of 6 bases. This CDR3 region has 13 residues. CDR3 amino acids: CASSVPSTDTQYF. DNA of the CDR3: TGTGCCAGCAGCGTACCCTCTACAGATACGCAGTATTTT.

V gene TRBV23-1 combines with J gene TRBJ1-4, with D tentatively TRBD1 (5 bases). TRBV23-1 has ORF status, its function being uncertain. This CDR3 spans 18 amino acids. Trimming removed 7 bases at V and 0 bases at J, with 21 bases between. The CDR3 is CASTIRTRRRATNEKLFF. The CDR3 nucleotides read TGCGCCAGCACCATTAGGACAAGGCGAAGGGCAACTAATGAAAAACTGTTTTTT.

The CDR3 reads CATQWTSRADTQYF. In DNA form, the CDR3 reads TGTGCCACTCAGTGGACTAGCCGGGCAGATACGCAGTATTTT. V usage is TRBV19 and J usage is TRBJ2-3; 8 bases match TRBD2. Germline V gene lookup returns CDR1 LNHDA and CDR2 SQIVND (reference sequence). The CDR3 extends over 14 amino acids. J gave up 4 bases and V 10 bases, and 10 bases lay outside the gene matches.

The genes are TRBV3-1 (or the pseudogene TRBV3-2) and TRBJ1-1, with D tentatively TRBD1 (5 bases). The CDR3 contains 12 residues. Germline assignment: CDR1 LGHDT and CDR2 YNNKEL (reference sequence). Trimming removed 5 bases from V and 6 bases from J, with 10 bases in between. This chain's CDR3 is CASSSGGAEAFF. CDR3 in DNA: TGTGCCAGCAGCTCTGGAGGGGCTGAAGCTTTCTTT.

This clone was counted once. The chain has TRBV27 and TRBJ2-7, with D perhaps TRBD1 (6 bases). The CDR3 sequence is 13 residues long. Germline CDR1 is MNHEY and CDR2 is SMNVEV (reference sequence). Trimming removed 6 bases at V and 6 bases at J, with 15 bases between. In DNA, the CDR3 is TGTGCCAGCAGACAATCAGGGGAGTCCGAGCAGTACGTC. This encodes CASRQSGESEQYV.

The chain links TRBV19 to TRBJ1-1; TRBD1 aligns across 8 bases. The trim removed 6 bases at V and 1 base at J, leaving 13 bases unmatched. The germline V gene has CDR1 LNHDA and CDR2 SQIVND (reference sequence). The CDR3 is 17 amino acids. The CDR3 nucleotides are TGTGCCAGTAGACAGATCAGGGGGCCACGGAAGAACACTGAAGCTTTCTTT. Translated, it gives CASRQIRGPRKNTEAFF.

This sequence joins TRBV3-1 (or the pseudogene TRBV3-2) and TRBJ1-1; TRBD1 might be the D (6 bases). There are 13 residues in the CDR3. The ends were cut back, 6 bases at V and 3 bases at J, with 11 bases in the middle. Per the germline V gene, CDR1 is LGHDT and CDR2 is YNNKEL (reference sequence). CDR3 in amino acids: CASRGGAYTEAFF. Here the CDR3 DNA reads TGTGCCAGCAGGGGGGGGGCGTACACTGAAGCTTTCTTT.

In DNA, the CDR3 is TGTGCCAGCTCACCACTGGGACAGGGGGTCCAAGAGACCCAGTACTTC. Translating gives CASSPLGQGVQETQYF. V gene TRBV18 combines with J gene TRBJ2-5, with 11 bases fitting TRBD1. The V gene end was trimmed by 1 base and the J gene end by 1 base; junction bases not matched to a gene: 2. This CDR3 is built from 16 residues. Germline assignment: CDR1 KGHSH and CDR2 LQKENI.

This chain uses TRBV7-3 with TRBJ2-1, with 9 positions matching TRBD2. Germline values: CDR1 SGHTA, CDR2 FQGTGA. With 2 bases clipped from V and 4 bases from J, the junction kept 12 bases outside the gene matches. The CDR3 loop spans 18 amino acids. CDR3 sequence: CASSLGSFLTSGYNEQFF. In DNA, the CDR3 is TGTGCCAGCAGCTTAGGCTCTTTCTTGACTAGCGGATACAATGAGCAGTTCTTC.